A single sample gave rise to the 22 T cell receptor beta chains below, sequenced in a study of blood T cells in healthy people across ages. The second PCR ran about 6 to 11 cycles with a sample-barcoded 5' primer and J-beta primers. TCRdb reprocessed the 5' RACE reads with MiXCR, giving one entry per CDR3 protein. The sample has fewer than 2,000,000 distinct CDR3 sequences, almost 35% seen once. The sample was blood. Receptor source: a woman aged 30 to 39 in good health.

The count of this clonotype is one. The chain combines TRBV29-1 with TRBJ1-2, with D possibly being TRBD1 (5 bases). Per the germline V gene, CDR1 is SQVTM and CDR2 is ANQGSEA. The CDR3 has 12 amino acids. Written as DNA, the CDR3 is TGCCTCGGGGGAGACCAGAACTATGGCTACACCTTC. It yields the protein CLGGDQNYGYTF.

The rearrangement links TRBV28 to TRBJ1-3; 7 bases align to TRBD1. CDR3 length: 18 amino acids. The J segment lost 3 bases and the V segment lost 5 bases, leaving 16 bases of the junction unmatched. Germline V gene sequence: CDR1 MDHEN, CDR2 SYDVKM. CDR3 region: CASSGPPWEGALGNTIYF. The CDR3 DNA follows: TGTGCCAGCAGTGGGCCCCCCTGGGAGGGGGCCCTTGGAAACACCATATATTTT.

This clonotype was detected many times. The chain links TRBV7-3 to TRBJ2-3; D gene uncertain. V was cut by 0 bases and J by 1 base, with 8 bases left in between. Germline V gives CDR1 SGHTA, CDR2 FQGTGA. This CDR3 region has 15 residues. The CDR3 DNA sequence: TGTGCCAGCAGCTTAACTGGGGTCGGCACAGATACGCAGTATTTT. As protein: CASSLTGVGTDTQYF.

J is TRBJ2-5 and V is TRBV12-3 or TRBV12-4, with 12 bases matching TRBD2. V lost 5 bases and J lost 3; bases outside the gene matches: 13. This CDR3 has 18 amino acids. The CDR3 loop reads CASSPLGTSGRSKETQYF. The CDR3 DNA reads TGTGCCAGCAGTCCCCTGGGCACTAGCGGGAGGTCGAAAGAGACCCAGTACTTC.

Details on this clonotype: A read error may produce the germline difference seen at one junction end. Written as DNA, the CDR3 is TGTGCCAGCAGTTATGAGAACACTGAAGCTTTCTTT. Translating gives CASSYENTEAFF. This sequence joins TRBV5-1 and TRBJ1-1; D unresolved. Germline V gene lookup returns CDR1 SGHRS and CDR2 YFSETQ. The CDR3 spans 12 residues.

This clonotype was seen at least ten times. CDR3 amino acids: CASSGRSSGRGTYEQYF. The DNA of the CDR3 is TGTGCCAGCAGTGGGAGGTCTAGCGGGAGGGGAACCTACGAGCAGTACTTC. The chain joins TRBV25-1 to TRBJ2-7, with 12 bases matching TRBD2. V gave up 4 bases and J gave up 2 bases; unmatched junction bases: 9. CDR3 length: 17 residues. Looked up from germline, CDR1 is MGHDK and CDR2 is SYGVNS.

The CDR3 is CASSLYAPGQETGGYTF. The CDR3 DNA follows: TGCGCCAGCAGCCTCTATGCCCCGGGACAGGAAACGGGCGGCTACACCTTC. The chain has TRBV5-1 and TRBJ1-2; 8 nucleotides align to TRBD1. Germline V gene data show CDR1 as SGHRS and CDR2 as YFSETQ. Losses at the gene ends were 4 bases for V and 8 bases for J; bases not matched to a gene: 19. This CDR3 contains 17 residues. Using reference TRBV5-1 and TRBJ1-2 for the parts outside the CDR3, the full variable domain is KAGVTQTPRYLIKTRGQQVTLSCSPISGHRSVSWYQQTPGQGLQFLFEYFSETQRNKGNFPGRFSGRQFSNSRSEMNVSTLELGDSALYLCASSLYAPGQETGGYTFGSGTRLTVV.

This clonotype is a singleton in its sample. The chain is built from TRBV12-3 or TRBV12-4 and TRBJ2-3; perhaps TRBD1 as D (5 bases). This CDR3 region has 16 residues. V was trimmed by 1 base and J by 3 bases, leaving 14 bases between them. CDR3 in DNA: TGTGCCAGCAGTTTAGTTACAGGAAAGAGAACAGATACGCAGTATTTT. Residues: CASSLVTGKRTDTQYF.

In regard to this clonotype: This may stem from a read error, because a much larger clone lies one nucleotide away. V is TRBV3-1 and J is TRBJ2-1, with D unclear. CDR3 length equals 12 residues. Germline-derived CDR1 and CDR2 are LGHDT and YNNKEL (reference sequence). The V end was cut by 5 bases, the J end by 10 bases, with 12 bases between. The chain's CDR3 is CASSTVGGEQFF. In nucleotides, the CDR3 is TGTGCCAGCAGCACGGTAGGTGGGGAGCAGTTCTTC.

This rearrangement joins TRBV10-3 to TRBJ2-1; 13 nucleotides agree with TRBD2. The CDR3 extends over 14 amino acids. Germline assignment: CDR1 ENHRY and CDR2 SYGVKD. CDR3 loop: CAITSGGASNEQFF. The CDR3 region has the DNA TGTGCTATTACTAGCGGGGGGGCCTCCAATGAGCAGTTCTTC.

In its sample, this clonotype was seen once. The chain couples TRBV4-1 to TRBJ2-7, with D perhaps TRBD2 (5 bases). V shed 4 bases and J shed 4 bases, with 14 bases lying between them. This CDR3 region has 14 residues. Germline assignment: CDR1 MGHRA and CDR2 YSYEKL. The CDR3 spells CASSLERKGYEQYF. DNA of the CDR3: TGCGCCAGCAGCCTCGAGCGGAAGGGTTACGAGCAGTACTTC.

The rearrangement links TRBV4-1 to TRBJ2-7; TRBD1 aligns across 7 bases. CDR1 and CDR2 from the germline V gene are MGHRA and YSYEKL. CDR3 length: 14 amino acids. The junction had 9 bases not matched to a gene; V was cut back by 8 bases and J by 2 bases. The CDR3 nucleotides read TGCGCCAGCGCCTCCGGGACAGCAGCCTACGAGCAGTACTTC. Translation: CASASGTAAYEQYF.

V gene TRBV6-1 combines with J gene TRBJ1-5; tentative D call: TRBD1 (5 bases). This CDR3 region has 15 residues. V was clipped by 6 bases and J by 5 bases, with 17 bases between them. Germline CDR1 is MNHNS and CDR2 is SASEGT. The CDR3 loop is CASSPGPEGYQPQHF. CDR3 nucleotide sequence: TGTGCCAGCAGCCCGGGCCCCGAGGGGTATCAGCCCCAGCATTTT.

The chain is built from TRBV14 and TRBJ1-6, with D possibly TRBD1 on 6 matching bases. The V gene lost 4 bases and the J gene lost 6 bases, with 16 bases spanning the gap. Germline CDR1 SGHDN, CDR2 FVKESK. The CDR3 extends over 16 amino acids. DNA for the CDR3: TGTGCCAGCAGCCTACAAGGACAGCGGTTTAATTCACCCCTCCACTTT. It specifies CASSLQGQRFNSPLHF.

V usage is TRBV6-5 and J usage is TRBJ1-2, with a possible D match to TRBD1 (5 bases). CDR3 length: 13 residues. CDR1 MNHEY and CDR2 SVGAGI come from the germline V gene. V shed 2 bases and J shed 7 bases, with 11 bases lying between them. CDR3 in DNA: TGTGCCAGCAGTTACGGGGACCTCCGTGGCTACACCTTC. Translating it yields CASSYGDLRGYTF.

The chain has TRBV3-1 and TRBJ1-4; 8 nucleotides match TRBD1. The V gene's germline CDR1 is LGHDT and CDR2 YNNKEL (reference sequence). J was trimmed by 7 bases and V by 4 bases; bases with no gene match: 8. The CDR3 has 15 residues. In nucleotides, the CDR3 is TGTGCCAGCAGCCGAACTCGACAGGGGAGTGAAAAACTGTTTTTT. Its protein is CASSRTRQGSEKLFF. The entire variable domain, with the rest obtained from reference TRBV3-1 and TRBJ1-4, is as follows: DTAVSQTPKYLVTQMGNDKSIKCEQNLGHDTMYWYKQDSKKFLKIMFSYNNKELIINETVPNRFSPKSPDKAHLNLHINSLELGDSAVYFCASSRTRQGSEKLFFGSGTQLSVL.

CDR3 protein: CASSQSVGAAGYTF. The CDR3 DNA reads TGTGCCAGCAGCCAATCCGTAGGGGCGGCTGGCTACACCTTC. The chain uses TRBV3-1 and TRBJ1-2; weak D call: TRBD1 (5 bases). Germline loops: CDR1 LGHDT, CDR2 YNNKEL (reference sequence). The V gene lost 2 bases and the J gene lost 7 bases, with 14 bases spanning the gap. The CDR3 consists of 14 residues.

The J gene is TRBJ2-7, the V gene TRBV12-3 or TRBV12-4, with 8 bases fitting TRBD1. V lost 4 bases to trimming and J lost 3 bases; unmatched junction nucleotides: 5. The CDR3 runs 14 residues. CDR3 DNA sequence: TGTGCCAGCAGTTCGGCAGGGGGCCTCTACGAGCAGTACTTC. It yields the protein CASSSAGGLYEQYF.

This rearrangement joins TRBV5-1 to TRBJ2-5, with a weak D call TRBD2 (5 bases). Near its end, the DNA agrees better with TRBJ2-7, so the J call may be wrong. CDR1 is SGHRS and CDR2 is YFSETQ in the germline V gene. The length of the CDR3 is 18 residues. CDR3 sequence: CASSLDLAEGQRGYEQYF. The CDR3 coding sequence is TGCGCCAGCAGCTTGGATTTAGCCGAGGGCCAACGAGGCTACGAGCAGTACTTC.

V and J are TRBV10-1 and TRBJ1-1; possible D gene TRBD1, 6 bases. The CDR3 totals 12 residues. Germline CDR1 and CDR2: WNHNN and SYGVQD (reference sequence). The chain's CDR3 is CARGGRNTEAFF. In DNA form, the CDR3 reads TGCGCGAGGGGGGGGAGAAACACTGAAGCTTTCTTT.

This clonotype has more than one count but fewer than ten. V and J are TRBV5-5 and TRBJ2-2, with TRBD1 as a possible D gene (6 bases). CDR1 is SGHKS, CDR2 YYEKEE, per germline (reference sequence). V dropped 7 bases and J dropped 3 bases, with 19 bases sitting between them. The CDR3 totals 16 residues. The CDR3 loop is CASAYGMGAHTGELFF. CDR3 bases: TGTGCCAGCGCCTATGGAATGGGGGCCCACACCGGGGAGCTGTTTTTT.

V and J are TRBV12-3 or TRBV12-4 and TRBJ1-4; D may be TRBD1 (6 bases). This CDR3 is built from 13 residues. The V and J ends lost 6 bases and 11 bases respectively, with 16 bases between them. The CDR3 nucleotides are TGTGCCAGCAGCAGCGGACAGTCCGGGAAACTGTTTTTT. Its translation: CASSSGQSGKLFF.